The source of this TCR beta chain is a study of control samples from healthy donors and cancer patients. CDR1 is SGHRS, CDR2 YFSETQ, per germline. The CDR3 is 15 amino acids. V trimming: 4 bases; J trimming: 5 bases; junction bases outside the gene matches: 10. This clone was observed a few times. Generated by immunoSEQ multiplex PCR, the TCRdb table keeps only in-frame clones and is missing some. Counted here are about 95,000 clones, around 81% occurring once; the ten biggest clones make up roughly 19%. Sequenced input: blood. The sequence came from a man aged 25 to 40 in good health. This chain joins TRBV5-1 and TRBJ2-7; 9 nucleotides agree with TRBD1. The DNA for the CDR3 is TGCGCCAGCAGCCCACAGGGGGCAGGTCGTCACGAGCAGTACTTC. It yields the protein CASSPQGAGRHEQYF. The full variable domain, its missing parts supplied by reference TRBV5-1 and TRBJ2-7, is KAGVTQTPRYLIKTRGQQVTLSCSPISGHRSVSWYQQTPGQGLQFLFEYFSETQRNKGNFPGRFSGRQFSNSRSEMNVSTLELGDSALYLCASSPQGAGRHEQYFGPGTRLTVT.